This T cell receptor beta chain was sequenced during a study of blood T cells in healthy people across ages. A sample-barcoded 5' primer and a J-beta primer mix were used in a second PCR of roughly 7 to 12 cycles. TCRdb reprocessed the 5' RACE reads via MiXCR and lists one record per CDR3 protein. The data show over 600,000 distinct CDR3 sequences, roughly 21% seen once. The CDR3 is 16 residues long. The J segment lost 3 bases and the V segment lost 3 bases, leaving 8 bases of the junction unmatched. CDR1 is KGHDR, CDR2 SFDVKD, per germline. The sequenced sample was blood. The chain links TRBV24-1 to TRBJ1-2, with 8 bases that match TRBD1. The clonotype was recovered from a man aged 70 or older in good health. CDR3 nucleotide sequence: TGTGCCACCAGTGATACTCGGACAGGGACTGACTATGGCTACACCTTC. Its protein product is CATSDTRTGTDYGYTF.